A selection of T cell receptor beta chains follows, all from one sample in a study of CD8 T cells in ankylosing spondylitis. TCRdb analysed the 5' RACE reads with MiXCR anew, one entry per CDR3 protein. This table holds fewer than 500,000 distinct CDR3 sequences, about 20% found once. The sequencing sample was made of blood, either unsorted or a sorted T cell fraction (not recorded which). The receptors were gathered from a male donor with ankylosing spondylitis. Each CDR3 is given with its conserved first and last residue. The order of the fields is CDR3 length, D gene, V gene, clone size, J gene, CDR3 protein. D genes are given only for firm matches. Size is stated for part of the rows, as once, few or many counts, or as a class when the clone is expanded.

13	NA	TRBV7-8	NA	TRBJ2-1	CASSPTSFDEQFF
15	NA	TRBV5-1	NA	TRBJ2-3	CASSLDGGPTDTQYF
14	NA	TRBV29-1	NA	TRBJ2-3	CSVDATYSTDTQYF
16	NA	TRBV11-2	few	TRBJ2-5	CASSSREGQREETQYF
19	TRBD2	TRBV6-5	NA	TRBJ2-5	CASSYSILIAGEGPETQYF
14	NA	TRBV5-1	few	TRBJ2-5	CASSLGSDGETQYF
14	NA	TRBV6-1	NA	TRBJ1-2	CASATGRVAYGYTF
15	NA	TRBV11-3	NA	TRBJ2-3	CASSSRSGPTDTQYF
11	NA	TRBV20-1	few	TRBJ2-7	CSASLVYEQYF
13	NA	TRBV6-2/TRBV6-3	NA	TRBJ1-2	CASSRGGRHGYTF
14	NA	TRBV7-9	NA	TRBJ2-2	CASSLDGNTGELFF
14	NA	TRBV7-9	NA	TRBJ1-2	CASSLQTVNYGYTF
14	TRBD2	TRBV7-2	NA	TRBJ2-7	CASSLTSGKVEQYF
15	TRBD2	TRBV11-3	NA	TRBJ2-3	CASSLTGGSSDTQYF
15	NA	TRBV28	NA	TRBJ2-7	CASKPPGGSSYEQYF
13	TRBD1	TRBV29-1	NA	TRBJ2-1	CSVQTGAENEQFF
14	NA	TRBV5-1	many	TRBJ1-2	CASSLFDSESGYTF
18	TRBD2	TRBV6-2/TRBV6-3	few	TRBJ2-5	CASSRPSSAGGQQETQYF
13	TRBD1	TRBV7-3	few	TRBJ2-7	CASSADRGYEQYF
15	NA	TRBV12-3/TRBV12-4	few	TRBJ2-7	CASTFGRRMSYEQYF
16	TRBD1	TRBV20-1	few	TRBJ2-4	CSAGGQSGTGKNIQYF
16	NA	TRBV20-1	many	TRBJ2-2	CSARDRTHQATGELFF
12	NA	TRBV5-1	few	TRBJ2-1	CASLGEGDEQFF
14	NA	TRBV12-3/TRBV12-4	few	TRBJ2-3	CASSRIAGTDTQYF
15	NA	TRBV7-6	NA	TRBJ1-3	CASSLDPGSGNTIYF
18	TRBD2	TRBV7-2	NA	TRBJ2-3	CASSLASSGGGYTDTQYF
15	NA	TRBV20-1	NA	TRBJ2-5	CSARDPIKSPETQYF
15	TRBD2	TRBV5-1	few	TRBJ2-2	CASSTGLAGGGELFF
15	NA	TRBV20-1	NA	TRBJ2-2	CSARAPTLSTGELFF
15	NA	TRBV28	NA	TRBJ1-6	CASSPRDRFYSPLHF
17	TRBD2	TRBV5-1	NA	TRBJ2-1	CASSSGLAPSSYNEQFF
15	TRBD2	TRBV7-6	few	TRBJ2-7	CASSKTPSGSYEQYF